This T cell receptor (beta chain) was recorded in a study of cytomegalovirus exposure and HLA in healthy donors. Findings and limits, study-wide: As confirmed in vitro, three CMV-associated chains were specific for CMV antigens.

Notes on this clone: Its antigen is undetermined.

The PCR was carried out with 60 Vbeta primers and 13 Jbeta primers. Per the original methods: The count from a later analysis was some 83 million unique TCR beta chains, around 10 million of them shared. Assay: immunoSEQ multiplex PCR; the TCRdb copy retains only in-frame clones and omits some. For V, J and clone size, that table is used; D and trimming come from the DNA. This sample has 85,000 to 110,000 clones; roughly 66% occur once, and the top ten carry 2.5% to 4%. Unrecorded immune exposure was likely among donors, who were nominally healthy when sampled. The clonotype was recovered from a woman aged 50 to 60 in good health and CMV-seronegative. The sample consisted of PBMCs.

The CDR3 region has the DNA TGTGCCAGCAGGCTACAAGGCGGGGGGATACACGAGCAGTACTTC. Translation: CASRLQGGGIHEQYF. V gene TRBV6-5 combines with J gene TRBJ2-7; 8 nucleotides align to TRBD2. CDR1 and CDR2 from the germline V gene are MNHEY and SVGAGI. V trimming: 6 bases; J trimming: 5 bases; junction bases outside the gene matches: 12. The CDR3 loop spans 15 amino acids.